The present T cell receptor beta chain was sequenced within a study of human T cells and chemical hapten exposure (dated by TCRdb to the early 2020s). For context, the study as a whole: For sensitization, 2% DPC in acetone was applied to a 2 cm by 2 cm area of upper inner arm skin. Patients additionally received weekly therapeutic DPC doses to the scalp throughout the roughly 26-week study period. Peripheral blood TCR repertoire changes were tracked in vivo in alopecia patients during primary and secondary sensitization to the hapten diphenylcyclopropenone (DPC). Patch tests used Finn chambers with 0.01% DPC on the upper back, scored after 6 days by International Contact Dermatitis Research Group standards. Patient blood was sampled pre-sensitization (week 0) and at 2, 6 and about 24 weeks after DPC sensitization. Libraries were pooled for sequencing, and variation in per-sample TCR yields was attributed mainly to small differences in library volumes within the pool. The patient cohort, mostly female, included alopecia areata with under or over 50% scalp involvement, alopecia totalis and alopecia universalis. Twenty-nine alopecia patients provided blood for TCR sequencing at one to four time points (pre-sensitization, 2, 6 and 24 weeks). What the work shows at the level of the full study, not this receptor alone: Repeated subsampling changed both the strength of the expansion versus patch-test correlation and the threshold at which that correlation became significant. Significantly more large CDR3 similarity clusters were formed by expanded TCRs than by pre-sensitization or healthy control sets, consistent with antigen-driven responses. No change with DPC sensitization was found in the number of TCRs above 1 in 1000 frequency, and no evidence of global repertoire structure alterations was found. Patch test score correlated positively with the number of PT1 expanded TCRs, reaching significance at thresholds 8, 16 and 32 but not at 4. Because all patients had alopecia, a presumed autoimmune disease, the immune response of the patients might differ from that of healthy individuals.

Details on this clonotype: Its antigen has not been determined. Per-nucleotide qualities are absent, and no much larger clonotype sits a single base away.

Its CDR3 holds 19 amino acids, cysteine through phenylalanine. The read is trimmed to its CDR3 DNA, 57 bases read in frame from base 1. The sample's time point label, in plain terms: patch test 3, about 24 weeks after DPC sensitization. Interpreted using the paper, the treatment or condition label stands for: therapeutic diphenylcyclopropenone sensitization with weekly scalp DPC. At every patch-test visit, the blood draw took place before the patch test was put on. To be eligible, patients had to be aged 18 to 70, diagnosed with alopecia and judged suitable for DPC therapy, while pregnant patients were excluded. Total RNA was extracted from unfractionated whole blood that had been collected in Tempus Blood RNA tubes. Receptor libraries were prepared by RACE. The run used a NextSeq 500. During library preparation, unique molecular identifiers were attached to individual cDNA molecules so that TCRs could be counted quantitatively and reproducibly. From each blood RNA sample, both TCR alpha and TCR beta chains were sequenced. The authors' pipeline ran thus. The median number of TCRs per sample was roughly 94,000, ranging from about 20,000 to 750,000. The Decombinator software suite was used to annotate the V, J and CDR3 of the TCR reads. For the PS versus PT1 abundance plots, all samples were subsampled to the same number of TCRs (28,000). TCRs were defined as expanded if absent before sensitization and observed at least eight times at the 2-week time point. TCRdb passed the public sequencing reads through fastp at Q25 and MiXCR, retaining productive beta sequences. For every CDR3 protein sequence, its rows merge into one entry that carries the most common genes and DNA. TCRdb, not the authors, supplied the V and J calls. A total of about 160,000 distinct CDR3 sequences appear in this sample, about 30% of them only once. The top ten clonotypes cover around 1.9% of the sample.

This specimen consisted of whole blood, obtained in connection with sensitization to the hapten diphenylcyclopropenone (DPC). The receptor comes from a young woman with alopecia areata. Some clones in this sample may be carry-over from other donors' samples. This receptor chain uses TRBV21-1 and TRBJ2-1; the table's D call, TRBD2, was not checked against the DNA. TRBV21-1 represents a pseudogene. The sequenced DNA: TGTGCCAGCAGCCCCCCGCTTGGGACTAGCGGGGGGTTCAACAATGAGCAGTTCTTC. This yields the protein CASSPPLGTSGGFNNEQFF.